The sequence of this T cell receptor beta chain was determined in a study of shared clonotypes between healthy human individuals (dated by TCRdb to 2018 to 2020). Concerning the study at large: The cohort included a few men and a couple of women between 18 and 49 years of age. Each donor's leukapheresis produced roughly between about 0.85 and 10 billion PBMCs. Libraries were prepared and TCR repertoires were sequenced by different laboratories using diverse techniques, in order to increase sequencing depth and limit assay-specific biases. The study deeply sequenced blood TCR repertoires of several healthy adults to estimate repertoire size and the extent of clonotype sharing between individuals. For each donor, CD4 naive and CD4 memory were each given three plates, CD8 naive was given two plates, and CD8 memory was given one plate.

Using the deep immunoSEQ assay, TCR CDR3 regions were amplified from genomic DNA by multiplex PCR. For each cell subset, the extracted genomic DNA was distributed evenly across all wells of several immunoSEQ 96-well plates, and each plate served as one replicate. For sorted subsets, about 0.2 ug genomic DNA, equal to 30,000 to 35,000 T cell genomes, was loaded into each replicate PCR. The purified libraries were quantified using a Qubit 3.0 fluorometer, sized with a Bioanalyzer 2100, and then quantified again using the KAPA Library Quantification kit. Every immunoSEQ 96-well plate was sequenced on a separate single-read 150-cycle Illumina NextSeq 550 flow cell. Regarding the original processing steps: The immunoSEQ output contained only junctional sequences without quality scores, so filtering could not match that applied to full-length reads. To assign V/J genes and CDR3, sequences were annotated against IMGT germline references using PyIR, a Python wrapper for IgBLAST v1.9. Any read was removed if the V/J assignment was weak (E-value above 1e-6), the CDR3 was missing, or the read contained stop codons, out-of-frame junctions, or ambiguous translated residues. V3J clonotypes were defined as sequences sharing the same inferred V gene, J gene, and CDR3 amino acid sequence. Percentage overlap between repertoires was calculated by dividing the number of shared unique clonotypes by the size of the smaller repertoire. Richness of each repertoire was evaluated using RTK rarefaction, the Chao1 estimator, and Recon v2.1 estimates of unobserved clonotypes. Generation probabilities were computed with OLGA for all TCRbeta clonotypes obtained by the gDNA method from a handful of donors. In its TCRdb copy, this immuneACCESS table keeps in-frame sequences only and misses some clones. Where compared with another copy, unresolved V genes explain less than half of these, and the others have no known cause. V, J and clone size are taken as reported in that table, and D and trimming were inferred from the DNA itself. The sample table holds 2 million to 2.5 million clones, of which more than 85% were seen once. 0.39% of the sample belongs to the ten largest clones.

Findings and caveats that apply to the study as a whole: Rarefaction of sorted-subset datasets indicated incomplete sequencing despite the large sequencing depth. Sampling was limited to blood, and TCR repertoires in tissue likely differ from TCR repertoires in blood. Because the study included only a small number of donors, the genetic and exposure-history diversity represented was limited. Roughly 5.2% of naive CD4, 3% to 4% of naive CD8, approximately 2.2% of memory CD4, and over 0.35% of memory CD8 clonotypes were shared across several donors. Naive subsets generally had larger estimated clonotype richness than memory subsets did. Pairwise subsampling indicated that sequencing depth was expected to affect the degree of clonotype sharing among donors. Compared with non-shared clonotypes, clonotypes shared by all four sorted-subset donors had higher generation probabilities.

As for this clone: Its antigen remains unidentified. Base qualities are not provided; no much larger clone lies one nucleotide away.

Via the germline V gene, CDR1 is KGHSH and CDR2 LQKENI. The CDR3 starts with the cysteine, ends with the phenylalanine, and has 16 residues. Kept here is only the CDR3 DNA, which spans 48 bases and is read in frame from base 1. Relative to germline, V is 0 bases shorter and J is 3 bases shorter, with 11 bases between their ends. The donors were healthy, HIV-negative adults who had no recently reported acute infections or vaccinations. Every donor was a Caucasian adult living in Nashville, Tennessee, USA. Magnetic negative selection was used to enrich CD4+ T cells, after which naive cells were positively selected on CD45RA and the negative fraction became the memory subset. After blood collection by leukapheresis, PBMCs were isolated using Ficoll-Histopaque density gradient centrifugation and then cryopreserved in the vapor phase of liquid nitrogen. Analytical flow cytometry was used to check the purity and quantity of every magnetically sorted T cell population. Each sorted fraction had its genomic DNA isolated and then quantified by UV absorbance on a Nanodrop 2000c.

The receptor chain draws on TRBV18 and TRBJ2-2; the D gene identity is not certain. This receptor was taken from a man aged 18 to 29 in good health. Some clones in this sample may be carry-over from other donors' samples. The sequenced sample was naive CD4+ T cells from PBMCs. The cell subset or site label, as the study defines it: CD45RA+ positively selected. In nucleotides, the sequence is TGTGCCAGCTCACCACCGAGGCCCAGAGACACCGGGGAGCTGTTTTTT. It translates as CASSPPRPRDTGELFF.